Listed here are 13 T cell receptor beta chains from one sample, sequenced in a study of Ad26.COV2.S vaccination and SARS-CoV-2 variants. Measured with immunoSEQ multiplex PCR; TCRdb has only the in-frame clones, and not every one. The profile shows fewer than 400,000 clones, 85% to 90% of them singletons. The treatment here: about 20 received Ad26.COV2.S at low or high dose, single or two shots; roughly 5 received placebo; per-sample allocation not given. Collection of samples fell on day 63 after the first vaccine or placebo injection. The specimen comprised peripheral blood, sampled in a trial of Ad26.COV2.S vaccine versus placebo. The source of these receptors is a person aged 18 to 59 who received the Ad26.COV2.S COVID-19 vaccine or a placebo.

The V gene is TRBV7-9, the J gene TRBJ2-7; D may be TRBD1 (6 bases). Between the trimmed V and J ends, which lost 5 bases and 5 bases, there was a span of 19 bases. This CDR3 comprises 15 residues. Germline lookup yields CDR1 SEHNR and CDR2 FQNEAQ (reference sequence). The CDR3 nucleotides read TGTGCCAGCAGCCTGTGGATACAGGGATATGACGAGCAGTACGTC. Its translation: CASSLWIQGYDEQYV.

This chain's CDR3 is CASSGGVAGAETQYF. In DNA form, the CDR3 reads TGTGCCAGCAGCGGGGGGGTAGCGGGAGCGGAGACCCAGTACTTC. This chain joins TRBV9 and TRBJ2-5, with TRBD2 identical over 9 bases. With V trimmed by 3 bases and J by 5 bases, 8 bases remained unmatched. From germline, CDR1 is SGDLS and CDR2 YYNGEE. The CDR3 contains 15 residues. Filled out from reference TRBV9 and TRBJ2-5, the complete variable domain reads DSGVTQTPKHLITATGQRVTLRCSPRSGDLSVYWYQQSLDQGLQFLIQYYNGEERAKGNILERFSAQQFPDLHSELNLSSLELGDSALYFCASSGGVAGAETQYFGPGTRLLVL.

This chain connects TRBV5-1 to TRBJ1-4, with 11 bases aligning to TRBD1. Germline CDR1 is SGHRS and CDR2 is YFSETQ. There are 14 residues in the CDR3. V gave up 6 bases and J gave up 8 bases; unmatched junction bases: 6. The CDR3 DNA is TGCGCCAGCACCCCCGGGACAGGGGGAGAAAAACTGTTTTTT. This encodes CASTPGTGGEKLFF. Supplemented by reference TRBV5-1 and TRBJ1-4, the full variable domain reads KAGVTQTPRYLIKTRGQQVTLSCSPISGHRSVSWYQQTPGQGLQFLFEYFSETQRNKGNFPGRFSGRQFSNSRSEMNVSTLELGDSALYLCASTPGTGGEKLFFGSGTQLSVL.

The CDR3, as DNA: TGTGCCACCCGACTAGCTCATCCTACGGGCAATGAGCAGTTCTTC. This gives the protein CATRLAHPTGNEQFF. J is TRBJ2-1 and V is TRBV10-3, with 7 bases that match TRBD2. After removal of 10 bases from V and 6 bases from J, the junction contained 15 bases not matched to a gene. The CDR3 spans 15 residues. CDR1 ENHRY and CDR2 SYGVKD come from the germline V gene.

V is TRBV5-4 and J is TRBJ2-1, with 15 bases that match TRBD2. Trimming cost V 3 bases and J 7 bases; bases outside gene matches: 14. The CDR3 has 19 residues. Germline V gene sequence: CDR1 SGHNT, CDR2 YYREEE (reference sequence). The CDR3 here is CASSSGGLAGGPGLNEQFF. CDR3 nucleotide sequence: TGTGCCAGCAGCTCCGGAGGACTAGCGGGGGGGCCCGGGCTTAATGAGCAGTTCTTC. Based on the CDR3 plus reference TRBV5-4 and TRBJ2-1, the full variable domain is ETGVTQSPTHLIKTRGQQVTLRCSSQSGHNTVSWYQQALGQGPQFIFQYYREEENGRGNFPPRFSGLQFPNYSSELNVNALELDDSALYLCASSSGGLAGGPGLNEQFFGPGTRLTVL.

A word on this clone: This CDR3 is also generated by other DNA sequences in the sample. The chain employs TRBV6-2 or TRBV6-3 and TRBJ1-1; no reliable D call. Trimming took off 0 bases at V and 5 bases at J, with 1 base between the two ends. The CDR3 runs to 11 residues. Germline lookup yields CDR1 MNHEY and CDR2 SVGEGT. The CDR3 protein is CASSYSTEAFF. Here the CDR3 DNA reads TGTGCCAGCAGTTACTCTACTGAAGCTTTCTTT.

The chain uses TRBV7-9 and TRBJ2-1; TRBD2 matches 7 bases. Germline V CDR1 and CDR2: SEHNR, FQNEAQ (reference sequence). CDR3 length: 17 residues. V lost 4 bases to trimming and J lost 4 bases; unmatched junction nucleotides: 13. CDR3 in DNA: TGTGCCAGCAGCTCTGGTTGGGCGGGAGAGGAGTACAATGAGCAGTTCTTC. Its protein product is CASSSGWAGEEYNEQFF. The variable domain in full, with the rest retrieved from reference TRBV7-9 and TRBJ2-1, is DTGVSQNPRHKITKRGQNVTFRCDPISEHNRLYWYRQTLGQGPEFLTYFQNEAQLEKSRLLSDRFSAERPKGSFSTLEIQRTEQGDSAMYLCASSSGWAGEEYNEQFFGPGTRLTVL.

This chain uses TRBV5-6 with TRBJ1-2; a possible D gene is TRBD1 (6 bases). The V end was cut by 0 bases, the J end by 3 bases, with 21 bases between. This CDR3 is built from 18 residues. The germline gives CDR1 SGHDT, CDR2 YYEEEE. The CDR3 region is CASSLAGQGPSRYYGYTF. The CDR3 region has the DNA TGTGCCAGCAGCTTGGCCGGGCAGGGGCCGTCGCGGTACTATGGCTACACCTTC.

This clone was seen more than once but under ten times. This chain uses TRBV18 with TRBJ1-2; D may be TRBD1 (6 bases). The CDR3 covers 12 residues. Trimming cost V 4 bases and J 7 bases, with 10 bases left between them. The germline V gene has CDR1 KGHSH and CDR2 LQKENI. As DNA, the CDR3 is TGTGCCAGCTCACGAGGACAGAGTGGCTACACCTTC. Translation gives CASSRGQSGYTF.

The J gene is TRBJ1-5, the V gene TRBV4-1, with 10 bases aligning to TRBD1. V shed 3 bases and J 6 bases; nucleotides not matched to a gene: 8. The germline CDR1 and CDR2 sequences are MGHRA and YSYEKL. This CDR3 has 16 residues. The CDR3 loop is CASSHPTGTGVQPQHF. CDR3 DNA: TGCGCCAGCAGCCATCCCACAGGGACAGGGGTTCAGCCCCAGCATTTT.

The V gene is TRBV6-2 or TRBV6-3, the J gene TRBJ1-5, with 9 bases matching TRBD1. V lost 5 bases and J lost 5; bases outside the gene matches: 4. The CDR3 loop spans 14 amino acids. CDR1 is MNHEY, CDR2 SVGEGT, per germline. CDR3 sequence: CASSHGQGYQPQHF. The DNA of the CDR3 is TGTGCCAGCAGTCACGGACAGGGGTATCAGCCCCAGCATTTT.

V is TRBV6-5 and J is TRBJ1-4; no clear D. V was pared by 2 bases and J by 0 bases, with 10 bases between. CDR3 length: 16 residues. Germline-derived CDR1 and CDR2 are MNHEY and SVGAGI. In DNA, the CDR3 is TGTGCCAGCAGTTACGTGGCGGAAGCAACTAATGAAAAACTGTTTTTT. Residues: CASSYVAEATNEKLFF.

This chain connects TRBV10-3 to TRBJ2-2; D perhaps matches TRBD1 (5 bases). This CDR3 is 15 amino acids long. V shed 6 bases and J shed 7 bases, with 18 bases lying between them. The germline CDR1 and CDR2 sequences are ENHRY and SYGVKD. CDR3: CAIRDARATGGELFF. In DNA, the CDR3 is TGTGCCATCAGAGACGCGCGCGCCACAGGCGGGGAGCTGTTTTTT.